The 27 T cell receptor beta chains below come from one sample, sequenced in a study of immune reconstitution after stem cell transplant in scleroderma. TCRdb itself ran the RT-PCR reads through MiXCR, one entry per CDR3 protein. Of 3,700 or so distinct CDR3 sequences listed, around 5.4% were seen once; the top ten hold approximately 15%. The sample was collected before or after autologous hematopoietic stem cell transplantation (not recorded which). These receptors all stem from a female donor with systemic sclerosis.

This clonotype counts as medium-sized (0.01 to 0.1%). The gene calls are TRBV12-3 or TRBV12-4 and TRBJ1-5; possible D gene TRBD1, 6 bases. The CDR3 extends over 15 amino acids. V dropped 5 bases and J dropped 1 base, with 12 bases sitting between them. The CDR3 bases are TGTGCCAGCAGTAAAGGAGGGGGGAGCAATCAGCCCCAGCATTTT. Translation: CASSKGGGSNQPQHF.

By sample share, this clonotype is medium-sized. This chain connects TRBV6-5 to TRBJ1-2; 7 nucleotides align to TRBD1. The CDR3 extends over 15 amino acids. J lost 5 bases, V lost 0 bases, and 6 bases had no gene match. CDR1 MNHEY and CDR2 SVGAGI come from the germline V gene. This CDR3 reads CASSYSEGAVYGYTF. Here the CDR3 DNA reads TGTGCCAGCAGTTACTCGGAGGGGGCAGTATATGGCTACACCTTC.

In this sample, this clonotype is medium-sized. The J gene is TRBJ1-5, the V gene TRBV20-1; maybe TRBD1 (5 bases). V was trimmed by 3 bases and J by 1 base, leaving 7 bases between them. The CDR3 runs to 13 residues. Germline-derived CDR1 and CDR2 are DFQATT and SNEGSKA (reference sequence). CDR3 sequence reads: CSASQGSNQPQHF. In DNA form, the CDR3 reads TGCAGTGCTAGTCAGGGAAGCAATCAGCCCCAGCATTTT.

This clonotype ranks as medium-sized. Here the CDR3 DNA reads TGTGCCAGCCCCGACCGGGACAGGACTCCCACCGGGGAGCTGTTTTTT. Translated, it gives CASPDRDRTPTGELFF. The genes are TRBV7-8 and TRBJ2-2; 8 bases map to TRBD1. The length of the CDR3 is 16 residues. The germline V gene has CDR1 SGHVS and CDR2 FQNEAQ. Trimming removed 8 bases from V and 4 bases from J; junction bases left unmatched: 12.

This clonotype qualifies as medium-sized. J is TRBJ1-6 and V is TRBV20-1, with D unclear. The germline V gene has CDR1 DFQATT and CDR2 SNEGSKA (reference sequence). The CDR3 covers 15 residues. V was cut by 3 bases and J by 0 bases, with 9 bases left in between. The CDR3 loop reads CSARGRNSYNSPLHF. The DNA of the CDR3 is TGCAGTGCTAGGGGCAGAAACTCCTATAATTCACCCCTCCACTTT.

In this sample, this clonotype is medium-sized. This chain links TRBV29-1 with TRBJ1-2, with TRBD1 matching over 10 bases. Germline V lookup: CDR1 SQVTM, CDR2 ANQGSEA. After removal of 2 bases from V and 1 base from J, the junction contained 7 bases not matched to a gene. The CDR3 sequence is 16 residues long. CDR3 sequence reads: CSVETGRDRGNYGYTF. For the CDR3, the DNA is TGCAGCGTTGAAACGGGCCGGGACAGGGGTAACTATGGCTACACCTTC.

This clonotype is deemed medium-sized. V gene TRBV18 combines with J gene TRBJ1-5; 9 nucleotides match TRBD1. Germline CDR1 reads KGHSH; CDR2 reads LQKENI. This CDR3 is 14 amino acids long. The V segment lost 6 bases and the J segment 6 bases; nucleotides outside the gene matches: 6. CDR3 in DNA: TGTGCCAGCTCTCTGGACAGGGGCTCTCAGCCCCAGCATTTT. Its protein product is CASSLDRGSQPQHF.

In its sample, this clonotype ranks as medium-sized. The chain uses TRBV3-1 and TRBJ1-2; TRBD1 matches at 7 bases. Germline CDR1 reads LGHDT; CDR2 reads YNNKEL (reference sequence). This CDR3 is built from 16 residues. V trimming: 3 bases; J trimming: 4 bases; junction bases outside the gene matches: 11. The CDR3 loop is CASSQAATGQGYGYTF. In nucleotides, the CDR3 is TGTGCCAGCAGCCAGGCGGCGACAGGGCAGGGCTATGGCTACACCTTC.

This clonotype was seen a handful of times. The chain couples TRBV20-1 to TRBJ2-7; unclear D gene. Per the germline V gene, CDR1 is DFQATT and CDR2 is SNEGSKA (reference sequence). Trimming removed 0 bases at V and 3 bases at J, with 18 bases between. The CDR3 extends over 16 amino acids. The CDR3 protein is CSARDAQRRLVYEQYF. The CDR3 nucleotides are TGCAGTGCTAGAGACGCGCAAAGACGGCTAGTCTACGAGCAGTACTTC.

This clonotype was found many times. The V gene is TRBV5-1, the J gene TRBJ2-7; 10 bases match TRBD1. V was clipped by 4 bases and J by 2 bases; unmatched bases: 9. This CDR3 region has 16 residues. Per the germline V gene, CDR1 is SGHRS and CDR2 is YFSETQ. This CDR3 reads CASSLRPGQGTYEQYF. The CDR3 DNA reads TGCGCCAGCAGCCTTAGACCGGGACAGGGGACCTACGAGCAGTACTTC.

This clonotype is deemed medium-sized (0.01 to 0.1%). The chain employs TRBV29-1 and TRBJ1-1, with D unclear. V was cut by 6 bases and J by 7 bases, with 24 bases left in between. The germline gives CDR1 SQVTM, CDR2 ANQGSEA. This CDR3 is 15 amino acids long. Here the CDR3 reads CSVRPPTGRENEAFF. CDR3 coding DNA: TGCAGCGTACGACCACCCACCGGGCGGGAAAATGAAGCTTTCTTT.

By its share, this clonotype is medium-sized. The V and J genes are TRBV6-2 or TRBV6-3 and TRBJ2-2; no definite D call. The CDR3 covers 16 residues. The V end was cut by 2 bases, the J end by 1 base, with 11 bases between. The germline gives CDR1 MNHEY, CDR2 SVGEGT. CDR3 DNA: TGTGCCAGCAGTTACCCCGGCAGGAGGAACACCGGGGAGCTGTTTTTT. This translates into CASSYPGRRNTGELFF.

A word on this clonotype: At one end, the junction sequence differs from germline, possibly due to a read error. The chain recombines TRBV5-6 with TRBJ2-1; TRBD2 agrees at 12 bases. The CDR3 spans 13 residues. Germline V gene lookup returns CDR1 SGHDT and CDR2 YYEEEE. The CDR3 DNA reads as TGTGCCAGCACCGGACTAGCGGGAACGAGCGGGGTCTTC. Amino acid sequence: CASTGLAGTSGVF.

By sample share, this clonotype is medium-sized. This sequence joins TRBV5-1 and TRBJ1-1; possible D gene TRBD1, 6 bases. With 4 bases removed from V and 0 bases from J, the gap between germline ends came to 16 bases. CDR1 is SGHRS, CDR2 YFSETQ, per germline. The CDR3 consists of 16 residues. CDR3 protein: CASSPGHTTMNTEAFF. The CDR3 nucleotides are TGCGCCAGCAGCCCGGGACACACAACTATGAACACTGAAGCTTTCTTT.

This clonotype is labeled medium-sized. The rearrangement links TRBV11-2 to TRBJ1-3, with 8 bases matching TRBD1. There are 14 residues in the CDR3. Germline loops: CDR1 SGHAT, CDR2 FQNNGV. J was trimmed by 0 bases and V by 6 bases; bases with no gene match: 1. DNA of the CDR3: TGTGCCAGCAGGGGGACAGGCTCTGGAAACACCATATATTTT. This sequence encodes CASRGTGSGNTIYF.

This clonotype is labeled medium-sized. V is TRBV7-2 and J is TRBJ2-7, with 10 bases that match TRBD2. V shed 3 bases and J 4 bases; nucleotides not matched to a gene: 3. Germline V gives CDR1 SGHTA, CDR2 FQGNSA. CDR3 length: 14 amino acids. CDR3 sequence reads: CASSLGLAFYEQYF. The DNA for the CDR3 is TGTGCCAGCAGCTTGGGACTAGCGTTTTACGAGCAGTACTTC.

V gene TRBV15 combines with J gene TRBJ2-2; D is perhaps TRBD1 or TRBD2 (6 bases each). The germline gives CDR1 LNHNV, CDR2 YYDKDF (reference sequence). This CDR3 is 14 amino acids long. The germline V and J ends were trimmed by 3 bases and 6 bases, with 11 bases remaining between them. In DNA form, the CDR3 reads TGTGCCACCAGCAGTATAGGGGGGTCCGGGGAGCTGTTTTTT. Encoded protein: CATSSIGGSGELFF. The full variable domain, with the rest looked up from reference TRBV15 and TRBJ2-2, is DAMVIQNPRYQVTQFGKPVTLSCSQTLNHNVMYWYQQKSSQAPKLLFHYYDKDFNNEADTPDNFQSRRPNTSFCFLDIRSPGLGDTAMYLCATSSIGGSGELFFGEGSRLTVL.

This clonotype appeared a few times. The chain carries TRBV18 and TRBJ2-3; 8 bases line up with TRBD1. The V gene end was trimmed by 4 bases and the J gene end by 5 bases; junction bases not matched to a gene: 11. Germline values: CDR1 KGHSH, CDR2 LQKENI. The CDR3 totals 16 residues. CDR3: CASSLTVTGAKDTQYF. The CDR3 DNA reads as TGTGCCAGCTCACTGACCGTGACAGGGGCGAAAGATACGCAGTATTTT.

In its sample, this clonotype is medium-sized. The V call is TRBV7-6, the J call TRBJ1-4; D not resolved. The CDR3 is 15 amino acids. Trimming took off 1 base at V and 7 bases at J, with 13 bases between the two ends. Germline CDR1 reads SGHVS; CDR2 reads FNYEAQ. The DNA of the CDR3 is TGTGCCAGCAGCTTAGATATCCACCTAGGTGAAAAACTGTTTTTT. It codes for CASSLDIHLGEKLFF. Looking up the rest from reference TRBV7-6 and TRBJ1-4 gives the full variable domain: GAGVSQSPRYKVTKRGQDVALRCDPISGHVSLYWYRQALGQGPEFLTYFNYEAQQDKSGLPNDRFSAERPEGSISTLTIQRTEQRDSAMYRCASSLDIHLGEKLFFGSGTQLSVL.

This clonotype was detected ten times or more. The J gene is TRBJ1-1, the V gene TRBV20-1; D gene uncertain. Trimming took 1 base from V and 1 from J, leaving 10 bases between them. The length of the CDR3 is 14 residues. Germline V lookup: CDR1 DFQATT, CDR2 SNEGSKA (reference sequence). The CDR3 here is CSARVIKGNTEAFF. The CDR3 DNA is TGCAGTGCTAGAGTCATTAAGGGGAACACTGAAGCTTTCTTT.

This clonotype was seen at least ten times. The V gene is TRBV4-3, the J gene TRBJ1-1, with D unresolved. The CDR3 loop spans 16 amino acids. The ends were cut back, 1 base at V and 7 bases at J, with 19 bases in the middle. CDR1 and CDR2 (germline): LGHNA, YSLEER. This CDR3 reads CASSQVWLAERVEAFF. The CDR3 DNA reads TGCGCCAGCAGCCAAGTCTGGTTAGCCGAGAGGGTTGAAGCTTTCTTT.

Within the sample, this clonotype is medium-sized (0.01 to 0.1%). The chain links TRBV5-1 to TRBJ2-5; D is unclear. V lost 0 bases, J lost 0 bases, and 6 bases lay in between. The CDR3 consists of 14 residues. The germline V gene has CDR1 SGHRS and CDR2 YFSETQ. The CDR3 spells CASSLGLYQETQYF. The DNA of the CDR3 is TGCGCCAGCAGCTTGGGTCTGTACCAAGAGACCCAGTACTTC. Full variable domain (missing parts from reference TRBV5-1 and TRBJ2-5): KAGVTQTPRYLIKTRGQQVTLSCSPISGHRSVSWYQQTPGQGLQFLFEYFSETQRNKGNFPGRFSGRQFSNSRSEMNVSTLELGDSALYLCASSLGLYQETQYFGPGTRLLVL.

This clonotype is categorized as medium-sized. CDR3 region: CASSATSGTNTGELFF. The CDR3 coding sequence is TGTGCCAGCAGCGCGACTAGCGGGACGAACACCGGGGAGCTGTTTTTT. The chain is built from TRBV5-5 and TRBJ2-2, with TRBD2 matching over 11 bases. CDR1 is SGHKS, CDR2 YYEKEE, per germline (reference sequence). The length of the CDR3 is 16 residues. V lost 4 bases, J lost 0 bases, and 2 bases stayed unmatched. Based on the CDR3 plus reference TRBV5-5 and TRBJ2-2, the full variable domain is DAGVTQSPTHLIKTRGQQVTLRCSPISGHKSVSWYQQVLGQGPQFIFQYYEKEERGRGNFPDRFSARQFPNYSSELNVNALLLGDSALYLCASSATSGTNTGELFFGEGSRLTVL.

This clonotype is medium-sized (0.01 to 0.1%) in the sample. The V call is TRBV29-1, the J call TRBJ1-2; no definite D call. Germline V gives CDR1 SQVTM, CDR2 ANQGSEA. Trimming removed 4 bases at V and 3 bases at J, with 12 bases between. The CDR3 covers 13 residues. This CDR3 is CSVGRGQDYGYTF. The CDR3 bases are TGCAGCGTTGGCCGGGGTCAGGACTATGGCTACACCTTC.

In this sample, this clonotype is medium-sized. Sequence at one end of the junction differs from germline and may be a read error. The chain employs TRBV7-3 and TRBJ2-1; 9 bases align to TRBD2. This CDR3 is 15 amino acids long. In germline, CDR1 is SGHTA, CDR2 FQGTGA. This chain's CDR3 is CASSITSGSYNEQFF. CDR3 nucleotides: TGTGCCAGCAGCATAACTAGCGGGTCCTACAATGAGCAGTTCTTC. Full variable domain (missing parts from reference TRBV7-3 and TRBJ2-1): GAGVSQTPSNKVTEKGKYVELRCDPISGHTALYWYRQSLGQGPEFLIYFQGTGAADDSGLPNDRFFAVRPEGSVSTLKIQRTERGDSAVYLCASSITSGSYNEQFFGPGTRLTVL.

Relative to its sample, this clonotype is medium-sized. The chain has TRBV5-5 and TRBJ2-7; TRBD1 might be the D (6 bases). The germline CDR1 and CDR2 sequences are SGHKS and YYEKEE (reference sequence). The germline V and J ends were trimmed by 2 bases and 5 bases, with 11 bases remaining between them. This CDR3 comprises 13 residues. The CDR3 protein is CASSLQGDDEQYF. DNA for the CDR3: TGTGCCAGCAGCTTACAGGGAGACGACGAGCAGTACTTC.

This clonotype was detected ten times or more. The chain carries TRBV5-1 and TRBJ2-6, with 8 bases identical to TRBD1. Losses at the gene ends were 3 bases for V and 0 bases for J; bases not matched to a gene: 5. The germline V gene has CDR1 SGHRS and CDR2 YFSETQ. The CDR3 length is 17 residues. CDR3 DNA: TGCGCCAGCAGCTCAGGGGGCCCTAACTCTGGGGCCAACGTCCTGACTTTC. Protein: CASSSGGPNSGANVLTF.